Below, 32 T cell receptor beta chains from the same sample are listed, as sequenced in a study of T cells in Graves' hyperthyroidism and ophthalmopathy. TCR beta CDR3 regions were amplified from RNA transcripts. HTBI primers were used for first-round RT-PCR of the TCR CDR3. In TCRdb, the multiplex PCR reads were re-called with MiXCR into one record per CDR3 protein. The sample has about 620,000 distinct CDR3 sequences; 16% are singletons. Sequenced sample: blood. Source of these receptors: a woman under 40 with Graves' hyperthyroidism.

The chain joins TRBV24-1 to TRBJ2-1; 10 nucleotides align to TRBD1. The CDR3 is 16 amino acids. The V gene end was trimmed by 5 bases and the J gene end by 4 bases; junction bases not matched to a gene: 7. Looked up from germline, CDR1 is KGHDR and CDR2 is SFDVKD. The CDR3 sequence is CATSVAGQGGYNEQFF. DNA for the CDR3: TGTGCCACCAGTGTCGCCGGACAGGGGGGGTACAATGAGCAGTTCTTC.

The chain has TRBV29-1 and TRBJ2-5; no firm D call. V lost 5 bases and J lost 5, with 18 bases in between. The CDR3 is made up of 14 amino acids. Germline assignment: CDR1 SQVTM and CDR2 ANQGSEA. CDR3 in DNA: TGCAGCGTTTCCAGTCTACAGATCCAGGAGACCCAGTACTTC. Its protein product is CSVSSLQIQETQYF. Full variable domain (missing parts from reference TRBV29-1 and TRBJ2-5): SAVISQKPSRDICQRGTSLTIQCQVDSQVTMMFWYRQQPGQSLTLIATANQGSEATYESGFVIDKFPISRPNLTFSTLTVSNMSPEDSSIYLCSVSSLQIQETQYFGPGTRLLVL.

There are many counts of this clonotype. The rearrangement joins TRBV10-2 to TRBJ2-3; D gene uncertain. V lost 3 bases and J lost 8, with 15 bases in between. Germline CDR1 WSHSY, CDR2 SAAADI. The CDR3 has 14 residues. CDR3 amino acids: CASSDVDSWATQYF. The CDR3 region has the DNA TGCGCCAGCAGTGACGTCGACTCCTGGGCTACGCAGTATTTT.

This clonotype appeared many times. This chain links TRBV6-2 or TRBV6-3 with TRBJ1-4; possibly TRBD1 for D (6 bases). Per germline, CDR1 MNHEY and CDR2 SVGEGT. This CDR3 is 17 amino acids long. Trimming took off 8 bases at V and 8 bases at J, with 27 bases between the two ends. This chain's CDR3 is CASVQGRNPPGYEKLFF. Here the CDR3 DNA reads TGTGCCAGCGTCCAGGGGAGGAACCCACCAGGGTACGAAAAACTGTTTTTT.

V gene TRBV7-8 combines with J gene TRBJ1-5, with TRBD1 as a possible D gene (5 bases). This CDR3 is built from 16 residues. Trimming took 3 bases from V and 2 from J, leaving 14 bases between them. CDR1 and CDR2 from the germline V gene are SGHVS and FQNEAQ. In DNA form, the CDR3 reads TGTGCCAGCAGCTTTCGCTTTATAGGGGGCAATCAGCCCCAGCATTTT. It specifies CASSFRFIGGNQPQHF.

The chain uses TRBV24-1 and TRBJ2-2; D may be TRBD1 (5 bases). Germline V lookup: CDR1 KGHDR, CDR2 SFDVKD. Trimming pared 9 bases from V and 2 bases from J, leaving 12 bases between. This CDR3 has 14 residues. Here the CDR3 reads CATQERTNTGELFF. For the CDR3, the DNA is TGTGCCACCCAAGAACGGACAAACACCGGGGAGCTGTTTTTT.

In its sample, this clonotype was seen many times. The chain recombines TRBV6-5 with TRBJ1-1; D is perhaps TRBD1 (5 bases). The germline V and J ends were trimmed by 2 bases and 3 bases, with 7 bases remaining between them. The germline V gene has CDR1 MNHEY and CDR2 SVGAGI. The CDR3 spans 13 residues. DNA of the CDR3: TGTGCCAGCAGTTACGGGACGTACACTGAAGCTTTCTTT. The encoded protein is CASSYGTYTEAFF.

Many counts were recorded for this clonotype. The chain uses TRBV7-3 and TRBJ2-1, with 8 bases that match TRBD2. V lost 2 bases, J lost 0 bases, and 6 bases stayed unmatched. The CDR3 is 17 residues long. CDR1 SGHTA and CDR2 FQGTGA come from the germline V gene. In DNA form, the CDR3 reads TGTGCCAGCAGCTTATCGGGAGGGACTTACTCCTACAATGAGCAGTTCTTC. Protein: CASSLSGGTYSYNEQFF.

This clonotype was detected many times. The V gene is TRBV2, the J gene TRBJ1-6, with no clear D. This CDR3 spans 16 amino acids. Germline V gene sequence: CDR1 SNHLY, CDR2 FYNNEI. Trimming pared 1 base from V and 6 bases from J, leaving 13 bases between. CDR3 in amino acids: CASSEEGIGFNSPLHF. CDR3 bases: TGTGCCAGCAGTGAAGAAGGCATCGGATTTAATTCACCCCTCCACTTT.

This clonotype was seen at least ten times. V and J are TRBV2 and TRBJ2-1; D is ambiguous. The ends were cut back, 7 bases at V and 0 bases at J, with 10 bases in the middle. CDR1 SNHLY and CDR2 FYNNEI come from the germline V gene. The CDR3 totals 14 residues. The CDR3 loop reads CASKRLSSYNEQFF. The CDR3 nucleotides read TGTGCCAGCAAGCGTCTAAGCTCCTACAATGAGCAGTTCTTC.

This rearrangement joins TRBV6-1 to TRBJ1-6; D perhaps matches TRBD1 (6 bases). CDR1 and CDR2 (germline): MNHNS, SASEGT. Trimming cost V 2 bases and J 6 bases, with 14 bases left between them. This CDR3 region has 16 residues. The DNA of the CDR3 is TGTGCCAGCAGTGAAATCAGGGGAGAGGGTAATTCACCCCTCCACTTT. Amino acids: CASSEIRGEGNSPLHF.

In this sample, this clonotype turned up many times. The chain is built from TRBV3-1 and TRBJ2-1, with D possibly being TRBD1 or TRBD2 (5 bases each). CDR1 is LGHDT and CDR2 is YNNKEL in the germline V gene (reference sequence). This CDR3 region has 16 residues. The ends were cut back, 4 bases at V and 2 bases at J, with 15 bases in the middle. The CDR3 sequence: CASSREGLNPYNEQFF. CDR3 coding DNA: TGTGCCAGCAGCCGAGAGGGGTTAAATCCCTACAATGAGCAGTTCTTC.

The chain carries TRBV6-2 or TRBV6-3 and TRBJ2-1; 13 bases are shared with TRBD2. Per the germline V gene, CDR1 is MNHEY and CDR2 is SVGEGT. The CDR3 contains 14 residues. Losses at the gene ends were 5 bases for V and 10 bases for J; bases not matched to a gene: 5. The CDR3, as DNA: TGTGCCAGCAGTGGTAGGGGACTAGCGGGAGAGCAGTTCTTC. Translated: CASSGRGLAGEQFF.

This clonotype came up many times. The chain carries TRBV11-2 and TRBJ2-7; D is possibly TRBD1 or TRBD2 (5 bases each). Germline CDR1 and CDR2: SGHAT and FQNNGV. Trimming took 5 bases from V and 4 from J, leaving 12 bases between them. This CDR3 has 13 residues. The CDR3 sequence is CASSTGTAYEQYF. The CDR3, as DNA: TGTGCCAGCAGCACCGGGACGGCGTACGAGCAGTACTTC.

This chain joins TRBV30 and TRBJ2-7; the D gene is possibly TRBD1 (6 bases). CDR3 size: 12 residues. Germline CDR1 and CDR2: GTSNPN and SVGIG (reference sequence). Trimming cost V 2 bases and J 8 bases, with 13 bases left between them. The CDR3 reads CAWSFLGDKQYF. The CDR3, as DNA: TGTGCCTGGAGTTTTCTTGGGGACAAGCAGTACTTC.

Only a few counts were recorded for this clonotype. This rearrangement joins TRBV29-1 to TRBJ2-7; D unresolved. V was trimmed by 4 bases and J by 5 bases, leaving 9 bases between them. CDR1 is SQVTM, CDR2 ANQGSEA, per germline. This CDR3 is built from 11 residues. The CDR3 region is CSVAEYDEQYF. CDR3 in DNA: TGCAGCGTTGCCGAATACGACGAGCAGTACTTC.

The sample holds many counts of this clonotype. This chain connects TRBV2 to TRBJ2-1; TRBD2 might be the D (5 bases). The CDR3 is 16 amino acids. V was trimmed by 4 bases and J by 2 bases, leaving 15 bases between them. CDR1 is SNHLY and CDR2 is FYNNEI in the germline V gene. CDR3 in amino acids: CASSAESGITYNEQFF. The CDR3 nucleotides read TGTGCCAGCAGTGCAGAATCCGGGATCACCTACAATGAGCAGTTCTTC.

The J gene is TRBJ1-5, the V gene TRBV6-6; D is unclear. Per the germline V gene, CDR1 is MNHNY and CDR2 is SVGAGI (reference sequence). The CDR3 runs 12 residues. The ends were cut back, 0 bases at V and 6 bases at J, with 3 bases in the middle. The CDR3 reads CASSYSPQPQHF. CDR3 coding DNA: TGTGCCAGCAGTTACTCTCCTCAGCCCCAGCATTTT.

This chain joins TRBV20-1 and TRBJ2-7; TRBD2 agrees at 12 bases. CDR3 size: 18 residues. Germline values: CDR1 DFQATT, CDR2 SNEGSKA (reference sequence). With 1 base clipped from V and 1 base from J, the junction kept 11 bases outside the gene matches. The CDR3 sequence is CSARVSGNLAGGSYEQYF. The CDR3 coding sequence is TGCAGTGCTAGAGTATCGGGGAATCTAGCGGGAGGGTCCTACGAGCAGTACTTC.

V is TRBV12-3 or TRBV12-4 and J is TRBJ2-7, with 8 bases matching TRBD1. The CDR3 totals 14 residues. Germline trimming cut 8 bases from V and 5 bases from J; bases unmatched to any gene: 11. CDR3 coding DNA: TGTGCCAGCCGGCCCGGGACAGGTGGCCACGAGCAGTACTTC. As protein: CASRPGTGGHEQYF.

This chain connects TRBV30 to TRBJ1-1; the match to TRBD1 covers 7 bases. There are 13 residues in the CDR3. With V trimmed by 3 bases and J by 5 bases, 6 bases remained unmatched. In germline, CDR1 is GTSNPN, CDR2 SVGIG (reference sequence). DNA for the CDR3: TGTGCCTGGAGGGTAGGGGGCGCGACTGAAGCTTTCTTT. This gives the protein CAWRVGGATEAFF.

With respect to this clonotype: This may arise from a read error, as a much more abundant clone is one base away. The chain is built from TRBV28 and TRBJ2-1; D is tentatively TRBD1 or TRBD2 (5 bases each). Trimming left V 6 bases short and J 7 bases short, with 19 bases between. The CDR3 extends over 15 amino acids. In germline, CDR1 is MDHEN, CDR2 SYDVKM. As DNA, the CDR3 is TGTGCCAGCAGACGCCCGGGACCAGCTTCAAATGAGCAGTTCTTC. This codes for CASRRPGPASNEQFF.

This clonotype was counted ten times or more. The V gene is TRBV2, the J gene TRBJ2-7; 9 bases line up with TRBD2. The germline V gene encodes CDR1 SNHLY and CDR2 FYNNEI. The ends lost 3 bases at V and 2 bases at J; junction bases unmatched: 11. This CDR3 spans 17 amino acids. CDR3 DNA sequence: TGTGCCAGCAGTGAGTTTGGCAGCGGGAGGAGGGCCTACGAGCAGTACTTC. Protein sequence: CASSEFGSGRRAYEQYF.

This clonotype showed up many times. J is TRBJ2-1 and V is TRBV20-1; D might be TRBD1 or TRBD2, each matching 5 bases. Trimming removed 1 base from V and 7 bases from J, with 14 bases in between. The CDR3 covers 14 residues. CDR1 and CDR2 from the germline V gene are DFQATT and SNEGSKA (reference sequence). In DNA, the CDR3 is TGCAGTGCTAGAGGGGACGGGCCGATTAATGAGCAGTTCTTC. Its protein product is CSARGDGPINEQFF.

At least ten counts were recorded for this clonotype. CDR3 nucleotides: TGTGCCAGCACCCGCCGGGGGGCGGGAGGAACCGGGGAGCTGTTTTTT. Its translation: CASTRRGAGGTGELFF. This chain joins TRBV28 and TRBJ2-2, with 8 nucleotides matching TRBD2. The CDR3 has 16 amino acids. CDR1 and CDR2 (germline): MDHEN, SYDVKM. J lost 5 bases, V lost 7 bases, and 12 bases had no gene match.

In its sample, this clonotype was seen a few times. This chain connects TRBV20-1 to TRBJ1-2; 7 positions match TRBD1. There are 13 residues in the CDR3. Looked up from germline, CDR1 is DFQATT and CDR2 is SNEGSKA (reference sequence). Germline trimming cut 6 bases from V and 3 bases from J; bases unmatched to any gene: 7. The CDR3 loop is CSAIRDRDYGYTF. The DNA for the CDR3 is TGCAGTGCGATCCGGGACAGAGACTATGGCTACACCTTC.

This clonotype was observed many times. This chain connects TRBV12-3 or TRBV12-4 to TRBJ1-2; TRBD1 matches 8 bases. J was trimmed by 6 bases and V by 6 bases; bases with no gene match: 6. The CDR3 totals 13 residues. CDR3 protein: CASRGTGGDGYTF. In nucleotides, the CDR3 is TGTGCCAGCAGAGGGACAGGAGGCGATGGCTACACCTTC.

This clonotype was recorded at least ten times. The gene calls are TRBV27 and TRBJ2-7, with 8 bases identical to TRBD2. V shed 5 bases and J 3 bases; nucleotides not matched to a gene: 3. This CDR3 spans 13 amino acids. Looked up from germline, CDR1 is MNHEY and CDR2 is SMNVEV (reference sequence). CDR3 nucleotides: TGTGCCAGCAGTCAACTAGCGGTCTACGAGCAGTACTTC. Its translation is CASSQLAVYEQYF.

This clonotype was recorded many times. The chain employs TRBV15 and TRBJ2-7; D may be TRBD2 (7 bases). V lost 5 bases, J lost 2 bases, and 13 bases lay in between. Germline CDR1 reads LNHNV; CDR2 reads YYDKDF (reference sequence). The CDR3 runs to 14 residues. The CDR3 sequence is CATSPREGAYEQYF. The CDR3 region has the DNA TGTGCCACCAGCCCTAGGGAGGGGGCCTACGAGCAGTACTTC.

To note about this clonotype: Relative to the germline gene, one junction end is altered; a read error may explain this. The rearrangement links TRBV5-1 to TRBJ1-1; TRBD1 might be the D (6 bases). This CDR3 comprises 17 residues. The germline V gene has CDR1 SGHRS and CDR2 YFSETQ. DNA of the CDR3: TGCGCCAGCAGCTTGGGCCGTAACAGGGTCCTAAACAGTGAAGCTTTCTTT. Residues: CASSLGRNRVLNSEAFF.

This chain connects TRBV20-1 to TRBJ2-1; TRBD2 agrees at 13 bases. The CDR3 sequence is 13 residues long. Germline CDR1 DFQATT, CDR2 SNEGSKA (reference sequence). The V segment lost 7 bases and the J segment 9 bases; nucleotides outside the gene matches: 6. The CDR3 region is CSVGGLAGVEQFF. The DNA for the CDR3 is TGCAGTGTTGGAGGACTAGCGGGAGTTGAGCAGTTCTTC.

In DNA, the CDR3 is TGCAGTGCTAGATGGAGTAGAGTAGGTGGGGATACGCAGTATTTT. As protein: CSARWSRVGGDTQYF. This sequence joins TRBV20-1 and TRBJ2-3; D call uncertain. CDR1 and CDR2 (germline): DFQATT, SNEGSKA (reference sequence). With 2 bases removed from V and 6 bases from J, the gap between germline ends came to 18 bases. The CDR3 is made up of 15 amino acids.